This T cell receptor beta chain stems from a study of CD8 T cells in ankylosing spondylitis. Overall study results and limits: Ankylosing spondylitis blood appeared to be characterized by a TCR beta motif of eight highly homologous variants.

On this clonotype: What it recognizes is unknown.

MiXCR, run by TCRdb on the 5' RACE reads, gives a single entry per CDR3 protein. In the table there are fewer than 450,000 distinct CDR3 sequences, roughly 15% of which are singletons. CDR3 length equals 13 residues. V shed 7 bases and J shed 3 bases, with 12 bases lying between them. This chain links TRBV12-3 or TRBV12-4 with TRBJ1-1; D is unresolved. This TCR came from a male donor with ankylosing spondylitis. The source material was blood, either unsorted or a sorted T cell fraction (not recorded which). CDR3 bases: TGTGCCAGCAACCTGGGCGGGGACACTGAAGCTTTCTTT. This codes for CASNLGGDTEAFF.